The 2 T cell receptor beta chains below all came from one sample that was sequenced in a study of CD8+ T cells in alopecia areata. It was cDNA, reverse transcribed from extracted RNA, that served as the sequencing template. Repertoires were generated with immunoSEQ multiplex PCR, while TCRdb's copy carries only in-frame clones and drops some. Of under 300,000 clones in the sample, roughly 69% were seen once. The sample here was CD4+ T cells sorted from blood, taken at week 0. Receptors originate from a human donor with alopecia areata.

The V call is TRBV15, the J call TRBJ2-6; D ambiguous. Germline values: CDR1 LNHNV, CDR2 YYDKDF (reference sequence). V lost 2 bases and J 0 bases, leaving 11 bases between the germline ends. CDR3 length: 17 residues. CDR3 sequence: CATSRPRANSGANVLTF. The CDR3 DNA follows: TGTGCCACCAGCAGACCCCGGGCCAACTCTGGGGCCAACGTCCTGACTTTC.

The J gene is TRBJ1-1, the V gene TRBV2; TRBD1 agrees at 8 bases. In germline, CDR1 is SNHLY, CDR2 FYNNEI. The CDR3 has 14 amino acids. J lost 4 bases, V lost 6 bases, and 7 bases had no gene match. This chain's CDR3 is CASRGYTGGTEAFF. The CDR3 DNA reads TGTGCCAGCAGAGGTTATACAGGGGGCACTGAAGCTTTCTTT.